Sequencing of this T cell receptor beta chain was carried out in a study of spatial heterogeneity in lung cancer. The germline CDR1 and CDR2 sequences are MNHEY and SMNVEV (reference sequence). The CDR3 covers 15 residues. Trimming stripped 6 bases from V and 0 bases from J, with 12 bases between. Indicated time point: blood at routine non-recurrence follow-up after resection. No cells were sorted before sequencing. The whole RNA sequenced was extracted from tumor, nontumor lung or frozen PBMC. Each TCR cDNA molecule bore a unique molecular identifier. Via MiXCR, TCRdb re-called the 5' RACE reads, giving one row per CDR3 protein. The table includes some 41,000 distinct CDR3 sequences, under 25% detected once.

The sample in question was PBMCs, obtained at follow-up. This clonotype originated in a female donor with early-stage non-small cell lung cancer. V usage is TRBV27 and J usage is TRBJ1-5; D is ambiguous. Written as DNA, the CDR3 is TGTGCCAGCAGGGAGGTAGGGTATAGCAATCAGCCCCAGCATTTT. Translated, it gives CASREVGYSNQPQHF.